Listed here are 19 T cell receptor beta chains from one sample, sequenced in a study of human T cells and chemical hapten exposure. Time point here: patch test 1, 2 weeks after DPC sensitization. Treatment of the sample: therapeutic diphenylcyclopropenone sensitization with weekly scalp DPC. Via MiXCR, TCRdb re-called the RACE reads, giving one row per CDR3 protein. There are approximately 60,000 distinct CDR3 sequences in the sample; 9.3% occur only once, and about an eighth lies in the top ten. This material consisted of whole blood, taken in connection with sensitization to the hapten diphenylcyclopropenone (DPC). The receptors were gathered from a woman in her 40s with alopecia areata. Some clones in this sample may be carry-over from other donors' samples.

Many counts were recorded for this clonotype. V gene TRBV4-3 combines with J gene TRBJ2-5; D unclear. The CDR3 sequence is 16 residues long. Trimming stripped 0 bases from V and 3 bases from J, with 14 bases between. In germline, CDR1 is LGHNA, CDR2 YSLEER. CDR3 residues: CASSQEYQLPKETQYF. The CDR3 bases are TGCGCCAGCAGCCAAGAGTATCAGCTACCGAAAGAGACCCAGTACTTC.

This clonotype came up many times. The V call is TRBV14, the J call TRBJ2-1, with D uncertain. CDR3 size: 16 residues. The V end was cut by 4 bases, the J end by 1 base, with 14 bases between. Germline CDR1 and CDR2: SGHDN and FVKESK. The CDR3 spells CASSRVSGSSYNEQFF. The CDR3 nucleotides read TGTGCCAGCAGCCGAGTGTCGGGTAGTTCCTACAATGAGCAGTTCTTC.

This clonotype has at least ten counts. The chain joins TRBV6-6 to TRBJ2-5; no clear D gene. CDR3 length: 15 amino acids. V was pared by 2 bases and J by 3 bases, with 13 bases between. CDR1 MNHNY and CDR2 SVGAGI come from the germline V gene (reference sequence). The CDR3 region is CASSYMTAGEETQYF. Here the CDR3 DNA reads TGTGCCAGCAGTTACATGACGGCTGGAGAAGAGACCCAGTACTTC.

The chain recombines TRBV6-4 with TRBJ2-5; 9 bases fit TRBD2. The CDR3 runs 15 residues. Germline CDR1 reads MRHNA; CDR2 reads SNTAGT. V was clipped by 2 bases and J by 4 bases; unmatched bases: 5. The CDR3 DNA follows: TGTGCCAGCAGTGACCGAGCGGGGGGCGGAGAGACCCAGTACTTC. Translating gives CASSDRAGGGETQYF.

This clonotype has just a few counts. The gene calls are TRBV6-1 and TRBJ1-5; D gene uncertain. The CDR3 runs 16 residues. Trimming pared 7 bases from V and 0 bases from J, leaving 16 bases between. From germline, CDR1 is MNHNS and CDR2 SASEGT. In nucleotides, the CDR3 is TGTGCCAGCACCGAGGGCATATTATATAGCAATCAGCCCCAGCATTTT. This encodes CASTEGILYSNQPQHF.

This clonotype was seen at least ten times. The chain has TRBV2 and TRBJ2-1; TRBD2 might be the D (5 bases). The CDR3 spans 14 residues. V was pared by 4 bases and J by 6 bases, with 13 bases between. Germline-derived CDR1 and CDR2 are SNHLY and FYNNEI. CDR3 sequence: CASSVRYRGNEQFF. DNA for the CDR3: TGTGCCAGCAGTGTGAGGTACCGGGGCAATGAGCAGTTCTTC.

In this sample, this clonotype turned up many times. The rearrangement uses TRBV12-3 or TRBV12-4 and TRBJ1-6; D possibly corresponds to TRBD1 (5 bases). V lost 1 base to trimming and J lost 9 bases, with 13 bases between them. CDR3 size: 15 residues. Here the CDR3 DNA reads TGTGCCAGCAGTTTAGAGAGGGACGGGAGTTCACCCCTCCACTTT. This translates into CASSLERDGSSPLHF.

This clonotype occurred many times. This rearrangement joins TRBV14 to TRBJ2-7, with D maybe TRBD2 (5 bases). Deletions cut 4 bases from V and 3 bases from J, with 13 bases between. Per the germline V gene, CDR1 is SGHDN and CDR2 is FVKESK. This CDR3 contains 14 residues. Here the CDR3 reads CASSLPGVNYEQYF. The CDR3 DNA follows: TGTGCCAGCAGCCTCCCCGGGGTAAACTACGAGCAGTACTTC.

This clonotype was picked up many times. V gene TRBV20-1 combines with J gene TRBJ1-4, with D tentatively TRBD1 (5 bases). The V and J ends lost 3 bases and 2 bases respectively, with 13 bases between them. This CDR3 has 15 amino acids. Germline V gene sequence: CDR1 DFQATT, CDR2 SNEGSKA (reference sequence). This CDR3 is CSARSSGFTNEKLFF. The CDR3 DNA is TGCAGTGCTAGGTCATCAGGGTTCACTAATGAAAAACTGTTTTTT.

This clonotype was counted ten times or more. V usage is TRBV19 and J usage is TRBJ2-2; no clear D. Trimming shortened V by 2 bases and J by 0 bases, and 4 bases separated the two germline ends. Germline lookup yields CDR1 LNHDA and CDR2 SQIVND (reference sequence). The CDR3 has 14 residues. The CDR3 DNA is TGTGCCAGTAGTATAAGGGCGAACACCGGGGAGCTGTTTTTT. Translation gives CASSIRANTGELFF.

The rearrangement uses TRBV7-2 and TRBJ2-7; D may be TRBD2 (6 bases). The CDR3 contains 13 residues. CDR1 and CDR2 from the germline V gene are SGHTA and FQGNSA. The V and J ends lost 5 bases and 5 bases respectively, with 13 bases between them. This CDR3 is CASSTRGGNEQYF. CDR3 bases: TGTGCCAGCAGCACCCGTGGCGGGAACGAGCAGTACTTC.

This clonotype has a count of ten or more. The rearrangement links TRBV12-3 or TRBV12-4 to TRBJ1-5, with TRBD1 as a possible D gene (5 bases). The CDR3 totals 13 residues. V was cut by 4 bases and J by 6 bases, with 10 bases left in between. The CDR3 region has the DNA TGTGCCAGCAGTTCAGGGTTGAGTCAGCCCCAGCATTTT. Encoded protein: CASSSGLSQPQHF.

This clonotype occurred many times. The chain is built from TRBV28 and TRBJ2-2; 7 bases match TRBD1. With V trimmed by 6 bases and J by 1 base, 5 bases remained unmatched. The CDR3 length is 15 residues. CDR1 is MDHEN, CDR2 SYDVKM, per germline. The CDR3 bases are TGTGCCAGCAGAGCCGGGACAGAGAACACCGGGGAGCTGTTTTTT. Encoded protein: CASRAGTENTGELFF.

Only a few counts were recorded for this clonotype. The gene calls are TRBV30 and TRBJ2-1; 12 bases agree with TRBD1. Germline trimming cut 2 bases from V and 9 bases from J; bases unmatched to any gene: 5. The CDR3 contains 14 residues. Germline CDR1 is GTSNPN and CDR2 is SVGIG (reference sequence). The CDR3 region has the DNA TGTGCCTGGAGTTCTGGGACAGGGGGCAGTGAGCAGTTCTTC. Translated, it gives CAWSSGTGGSEQFF.

The V call is TRBV28, the J call TRBJ1-6, with D perhaps matching TRBD1 (6 bases). This CDR3 spans 17 amino acids. Germline CDR1 and CDR2: MDHEN and SYDVKM. V lost 3 bases and J 4 bases, leaving 16 bases between the germline ends. This chain's CDR3 is CASSFQGGGGYNSPLHF. In nucleotides, the CDR3 is TGTGCCAGCAGTTTCCAGGGAGGAGGGGGTTATAATTCACCCCTCCACTTT.

This clonotype was seen at least ten times. In nucleotides, the CDR3 is TGTGCCAGCAGCCATTCTAGCGGGACTTTGCCCGGGGAGCTGTTTTTT. It encodes CASSHSSGTLPGELFF. The chain recombines TRBV2 with TRBJ2-2; 9 positions match TRBD2. The CDR3 has 16 residues. Germline assignment: CDR1 SNHLY and CDR2 FYNNEI. The J segment lost 6 bases and the V segment lost 6 bases, leaving 11 bases of the junction unmatched.

The chain links TRBV7-9 to TRBJ1-1; no firm D call. Germline V CDR1 and CDR2: SEHNR, FQNEAQ (reference sequence). The CDR3 has 17 amino acids. V gave up 3 bases and J gave up 0 bases, with 17 bases separating them. CDR3 in amino acids: CASSLRPDPVLNTEAFF. The CDR3 region has the DNA TGTGCCAGCAGCTTGAGGCCAGATCCAGTATTGAACACTGAAGCTTTCTTT.

The chain is built from TRBV9 and TRBJ2-3, with TRBD2 matching 14 bases. Germline lookup yields CDR1 SGDLS and CDR2 YYNGEE. The CDR3 spans 17 residues. V shed 2 bases and J 5 bases; nucleotides not matched to a gene: 7. The CDR3 region is CASSVPTSGGALDTQYF. As DNA, the CDR3 is TGTGCCAGCAGCGTCCCGACTAGCGGGGGGGCGTTAGATACGCAGTATTTT.

Concerning this clonotype: The CDR3 does not close with the conserved phenylalanine or tryptophan, likely indicating a read error. The genes are TRBV18 and TRBJ1-6, with unresolved D. CDR1 and CDR2 (germline): KGHSH, LQKENI. CDR3 length: 14 residues. The V end was cut by 2 bases, the J end by 7 bases, with 9 bases between. CDR3: CASSPTNWNSPLHL. The CDR3 DNA sequence: TGTGCCAGCTCACCAACTAACTGGAATTCACCCCTCCACTTA.